One sample yielded the 29 T cell receptor beta chains listed below, sequenced in a study of identical twins. TCRdb reprocessed the 5' RACE reads via MiXCR and lists one record per CDR3 protein. The sample comprises 1.5 million to 2 million distinct CDR3 sequences, roughly 35% of which are singletons, and under 0.35% rests with the top ten. Sequenced sample: cord blood. The receptors here all came from a newborn girl in good health.

The chain couples TRBV2 to TRBJ2-5, with TRBD2 as a possible D gene (6 bases). Looked up from germline, CDR1 is SNHLY and CDR2 is FYNNEI. CDR3 size: 14 residues. V lost 6 bases and J 1 base, leaving 12 bases between the germline ends. The CDR3 loop reads CASRRASAQETQYF. The DNA of the CDR3 is TGTGCCAGCAGGAGGGCTAGCGCCCAAGAGACCCAGTACTTC.

This chain joins TRBV24-1 and TRBJ2-7; possibly TRBD2 for D (6 bases). The V end was cut by 5 bases, the J end by 7 bases, with 20 bases between. Looked up from germline, CDR1 is KGHDR and CDR2 is SFDVKD. This CDR3 spans 15 amino acids. The chain's CDR3 is CATSAVTRGYNEQYF. The CDR3 nucleotides are TGTGCCACCAGTGCGGTGACTAGGGGATACAATGAGCAGTACTTC.

The chain carries TRBV12-3 or TRBV12-4 and TRBJ1-1; D perhaps matches TRBD1 (6 bases). The CDR3 extends over 14 amino acids. V was shortened by 3 bases and J by 4 bases, with 12 bases between the two germline ends. The CDR3, as DNA: TGTGCCAGCAGTTTTGGGGGCAGTGGCACTGAAGCTTTCTTT. Translated: CASSFGGSGTEAFF.

Only a few counts were recorded for this clonotype. This sequence joins TRBV21-1 and TRBJ2-7. TRBV21-1 is classified as a pseudogene. The length of the CDR3 is 12 residues. In nucleotides, the CDR3 is TGTGCCAGCAGCAAAAGGTACTACGAGCAGTACTTC. It encodes CASSKRYYEQYF.

J is TRBJ2-3 and V is TRBV6-1, with TRBD1 matching over 8 bases. The CDR3 totals 13 residues. Germline lookup yields CDR1 MNHNS and CDR2 SASEGT. The V segment lost 8 bases and the J segment 1 base; nucleotides outside the gene matches: 2. In DNA, the CDR3 is TGTGCCAGCCAGGGGGCGCGCACAGATACGCAGTATTTT. Translated: CASQGARTDTQYF.

The rearrangement joins TRBV29-1 to TRBJ1-1, with D possibly being TRBD1 (5 bases). Germline CDR1 and CDR2: SQVTM and ANQGSEA. V was trimmed by 7 bases and J by 4 bases, leaving 16 bases between them. There are 13 residues in the CDR3. The DNA for the CDR3 is TGCAGCGGAGCCTGGGGGAGGGGCACTGAAGCTTTCTTT. This translates into CSGAWGRGTEAFF.

This clonotype has just a few counts. The rearrangement uses TRBV5-6 and TRBJ1-4; weak D call: TRBD1 (6 bases). This CDR3 is 15 amino acids long. Germline lookup yields CDR1 SGHDT and CDR2 YYEEEE. V dropped 4 bases and J dropped 6 bases, with 16 bases sitting between them. The CDR3 bases are TGTGCCAGCAGCCAGGATCCCCACAGGGATGAAAAACTGTTTTTT. Encoded protein: CASSQDPHRDEKLFF. Full variable domain (missing parts from reference TRBV5-6 and TRBJ1-4): DAGVTQSPTHLIKTRGQQVTLRCSPKSGHDTVSWYQQALGQGPQFIFQYYEEEERQRGNFPDRFSGHQFPNYSSELNVNALLLGDSALYLCASSQDPHRDEKLFFGSGTQLSVL.

This clonotype was counted many times. The rearrangement joins TRBV12-3 or TRBV12-4 to TRBJ2-7; D ambiguous. The CDR3 covers 14 residues. V gave up 0 bases and J gave up 4 bases, with 10 bases separating them. CDR3 protein: CASSLAISQYEQYF. The CDR3 DNA follows: TGTGCCAGCAGTTTAGCGATCTCCCAGTACGAGCAGTACTTC.

The chain recombines TRBV5-4 with TRBJ1-1; perhaps TRBD1 as D (6 bases). CDR3 length equals 17 residues. The germline gives CDR1 SGHNT, CDR2 YYREEE (reference sequence). V was pared by 4 bases and J by 0 bases, with 19 bases between. The CDR3 loop is CASSRGQGPPMNTEAFF. The CDR3 DNA is TGTGCCAGCAGCCGGGGGCAAGGCCCTCCCATGAACACTGAAGCTTTCTTT.

This clonotype was found a few times. J is TRBJ1-2 and V is TRBV6-7, with 11 bases lining up with TRBD1. TRBV6-7 counts as an open reading frame of uncertain function. The CDR3 sequence is 14 residues long. V shed 9 bases and J 1 base; nucleotides not matched to a gene: 4. Written as DNA, the CDR3 is TGTGCCAGAAGGACAGGGGGCATTAACTATGGCTACACCTTC. Amino acid sequence: CARRTGGINYGYTF.

The rearrangement uses TRBV20-1 and TRBJ2-1; D is perhaps TRBD1 (6 bases). This CDR3 region has 11 residues. Trimming stripped 0 bases from V and 12 bases from J, with 9 bases between. Germline CDR1 reads DFQATT; CDR2 reads SNEGSKA (reference sequence). The CDR3 here is CSARDETGQFF. The CDR3 region has the DNA TGCAGTGCTAGAGATGAGACAGGGCAGTTCTTC.

This clonotype was seen a few times. The chain has TRBV20-1 and TRBJ1-2, with unresolved D. Germline loops: CDR1 DFQATT, CDR2 SNEGSKA (reference sequence). CDR3 length equals 14 residues. Between the trimmed V and J ends, which lost 0 bases and 2 bases, there was a span of 10 bases. The DNA of the CDR3 is TGCAGTGCTAGAGATTTTGGGGAAAACTATGGCTACACCTTC. Translated, it gives CSARDFGENYGYTF.

This clonotype was counted at least ten times. The chain links TRBV12-3 or TRBV12-4 to TRBJ1-2, with 7 bases matching TRBD1. This CDR3 spans 11 amino acids. V trimming: 8 bases; J trimming: 3 bases; junction bases outside the gene matches: 0. The CDR3 sequence: CASGTDYGYTF. The CDR3 DNA reads TGTGCCAGCGGGACAGACTATGGCTACACCTTC.

The rearrangement joins TRBV9 to TRBJ1-2; 9 nucleotides align to TRBD1. From germline, CDR1 is SGDLS and CDR2 YYNGEE. Germline trimming cut 0 bases from V and 8 bases from J; bases unmatched to any gene: 2. The CDR3 covers 13 residues. The CDR3 reads CASSVATGGGYTF. In DNA form, the CDR3 reads TGTGCCAGCAGCGTAGCGACAGGGGGAGGCTACACCTTC.

The chain uses TRBV10-3 and TRBJ1-6, with 7 bases identical to TRBD1. CDR1 is ENHRY and CDR2 is SYGVKD in the germline V gene. J gave up 8 bases and V 3 bases, and 16 bases lay outside the gene matches. The CDR3 extends over 18 amino acids. The CDR3 loop is CAISDTLTPGGKDSPLHF. The CDR3 DNA reads as TGTGCCATCAGTGATACTCTCACTCCAGGGGGTAAGGATTCACCCCTCCACTTT.

In its sample, this clonotype was seen a few times. The V and J genes are TRBV9 and TRBJ2-7; 8 positions match TRBD2. With V trimmed by 0 bases and J by 2 bases, 7 bases remained unmatched. Germline V gives CDR1 SGDLS, CDR2 YYNGEE. This CDR3 contains 16 residues. As DNA, the CDR3 is TGTGCCAGCAGCGTAGGAGCTAGCGGGTCGGCCTACGAGCAGTACTTC. Protein sequence: CASSVGASGSAYEQYF.

The chain is built from TRBV2 and TRBJ2-7; D is unclear. V lost 7 bases, J lost 2 bases, and 9 bases lay in between. CDR1 and CDR2 (germline): SNHLY, FYNNEI. The CDR3 has 12 amino acids. CDR3: CASIALPYEQYF. CDR3 coding DNA: TGTGCCAGCATAGCATTACCCTACGAGCAGTACTTC.

V and J are TRBV4-2 and TRBJ2-1, with D perhaps TRBD1 or TRBD2 (5 bases each). The CDR3 sequence is 15 residues long. V dropped 3 bases and J dropped 3 bases, with 12 bases sitting between them. CDR1 is LGHNA and CDR2 is YNFKEQ in the germline V gene. The CDR3 DNA follows: TGTGCCAGCAGCCACCGGGACCTAAACTACAATGAGCAGTTCTTC. As protein: CASSHRDLNYNEQFF.

V gene TRBV7-9 combines with J gene TRBJ1-1; TRBD1 might be the D (5 bases). Trimming removed 1 base from V and 11 bases from J, with 11 bases in between. Germline V gene lookup returns CDR1 SEHNR and CDR2 FQNEAQ (reference sequence). The CDR3 covers 12 residues. DNA of the CDR3: TGTGCCAGCAGCTTAGGGTCGCAGGGTGCTTTCTTT. This codes for CASSLGSQGAFF.

This clonotype came up a few times. The chain employs TRBV18 and TRBJ2-1, with TRBD2 identical over 7 bases. The junction had 4 bases not matched to a gene; V was cut back by 1 base and J by 4 bases. This CDR3 region has 15 residues. The germline gives CDR1 KGHSH, CDR2 LQKENI. The CDR3 loop is CASSPQLALYNEQFF. The CDR3 DNA reads TGTGCCAGCTCACCACAACTAGCGCTGTACAATGAGCAGTTCTTC.

This clonotype was seen only a few times. This chain joins TRBV14 and TRBJ2-1; 7 positions agree with TRBD1. V gave up 1 base and J gave up 10 bases; unmatched junction bases: 10. This CDR3 has 15 residues. Per germline, CDR1 SGHDN and CDR2 FVKESK. The CDR3 spells CASSQVRGPSFEQFF. Here the CDR3 DNA reads TGTGCCAGCAGCCAAGTGAGGGGGCCTTCCTTCGAGCAGTTCTTC.

This clonotype appeared a few times. The chain recombines TRBV6-1 with TRBJ1-5, with 9 bases identical to TRBD1. This CDR3 spans 17 amino acids. Germline CDR1 is MNHNS and CDR2 is SASEGT. Trimming removed 6 bases from V and 0 bases from J; junction bases left unmatched: 9. CDR3 residues: CASRRPPGQGSNQPQHF. The CDR3 DNA is TGTGCCAGCAGACGTCCCCCGGGACAGGGTAGCAATCAGCCCCAGCATTTT.

The gene calls are TRBV20-1 and TRBJ2-1, with TRBD2 matching 9 bases. In germline, CDR1 is DFQATT, CDR2 SNEGSKA (reference sequence). The CDR3 sequence is 16 residues long. The ends lost 0 bases at V and 7 bases at J; junction bases unmatched: 10. CDR3 nucleotide sequence: TGCAGTGCTAGAGACCCAACTAGCGGGCGTAGGAATGAGCAGTTCTTC. This gives the protein CSARDPTSGRRNEQFF.

This chain connects TRBV12-3 or TRBV12-4 to TRBJ1-1; D is unresolved. Trimming removed 3 bases at V and 0 bases at J, with 5 bases between. CDR3 size: 13 residues. As DNA, the CDR3 is TGTGCCAGCAGTTTCTATATGAACACTGAAGCTTTCTTT. As protein: CASSFYMNTEAFF.

This rearrangement joins TRBV3-1 to TRBJ1-3, with 12 bases fitting TRBD1. CDR1 LGHDT and CDR2 YNNKEL come from the germline V gene (reference sequence). V trimming: 8 bases; J trimming: 4 bases; junction bases outside the gene matches: 9. The CDR3 sequence is 16 residues long. CDR3 sequence (DNA): TGTGCCAGCCGGGGGACAGGGGGCGCAGGAGGAAACACCATATATTTT. It specifies CASRGTGGAGGNTIYF.

The rearrangement joins TRBV5-6 to TRBJ1-2, with 7 bases identical to TRBD1. The V and J ends lost 0 bases and 6 bases, in that order; junction bases with no gene match: 5. CDR3 length equals 14 residues. The germline V gene encodes CDR1 SGHDT and CDR2 YYEEEE. For the CDR3, the DNA is TGTGCCAGCAGCTTGGGCCTTACAGGGGATGGCTACACCTTC. Residues: CASSLGLTGDGYTF.

In its sample, this clonotype was seen a few times. The chain is built from TRBV5-1 and TRBJ1-1; possibly TRBD1 for D (5 bases). The CDR3 runs 14 residues. V lost 0 bases and J lost 4, with 10 bases in between. Germline V CDR1 and CDR2: SGHRS, YFSETQ. Written as DNA, the CDR3 is TGCGCCAGCAGCTTGGAGGGGAGGAGCACTGAAGCTTTCTTT. It yields the protein CASSLEGRSTEAFF.

This chain links TRBV29-1 with TRBJ2-5, with 15 bases that match TRBD2. V shed 8 bases, J shed 3 bases, and the junction held 4 bases outside the gene matches. CDR3 length equals 14 residues. CDR1 and CDR2 from the germline V gene are SQVTM and ANQGSEA. This CDR3 reads CSSRTSGREETQYF. The DNA for the CDR3 is TGCAGCTCAAGGACTAGCGGGAGGGAAGAGACCCAGTACTTC.

This clonotype has only a few counts. The chain carries TRBV9 and TRBJ1-6; 8 bases line up with TRBD1. The CDR3 contains 15 residues. V was clipped by 0 bases and J by 8 bases; unmatched bases: 4. The germline CDR1 and CDR2 sequences are SGDLS and YYNGEE. The CDR3 loop reads CASSVGTTGDSPLHF. The CDR3 DNA sequence: TGTGCCAGCAGCGTAGGAACGACAGGGGATTCACCCCTCCACTTT.